This TCR beta chain was sequenced for a study of spatial heterogeneity in lung cancer. The study's findings and limits: Whereas they appeared in blood less at follow-up, ubiquitous expanded tumor TCRs appeared there more at resection.

TCRdb reanalysed the 5' RACE reads using MiXCR and keeps one entry per CDR3 protein. The sample has some 54,000 distinct CDR3 sequences, more than 6.5% seen once. To note about this clonotype: Its antigen is not known.

CDR3 size: 13 residues. J gave up 4 bases and V 5 bases, and 5 bases lay outside the gene matches. Per germline, CDR1 SGHAT and CDR2 FQNNGV. Time point defined: blood at routine non-recurrence follow-up after resection. Without sorting, whole RNA was sequenced from tumor, nontumor lung or frozen PBMC. The source was PBMCs, collected at follow-up. The sequence came from a female donor with early-stage non-small cell lung cancer. The rearrangement joins TRBV11-2 to TRBJ2-7; 7 bases align to TRBD2. CDR3 region: CASSHGGGYEQYF. CDR3 bases: TGTGCCAGCAGCCACGGGGGAGGGTACGAGCAGTACTTC.